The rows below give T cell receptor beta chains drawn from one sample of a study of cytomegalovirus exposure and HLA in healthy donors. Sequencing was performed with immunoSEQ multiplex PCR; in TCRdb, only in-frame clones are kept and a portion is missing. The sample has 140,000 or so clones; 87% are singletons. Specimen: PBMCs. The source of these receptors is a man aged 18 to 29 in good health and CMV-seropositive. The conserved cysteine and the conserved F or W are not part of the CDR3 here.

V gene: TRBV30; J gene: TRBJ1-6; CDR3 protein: AWSSMGANSPLH
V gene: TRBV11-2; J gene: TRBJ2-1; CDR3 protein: ASSYPGTSNNEQF
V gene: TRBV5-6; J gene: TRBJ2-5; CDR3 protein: ASSYPGLAGGPGETQY
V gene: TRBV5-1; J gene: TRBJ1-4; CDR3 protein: ASSSGGGRANEKLF
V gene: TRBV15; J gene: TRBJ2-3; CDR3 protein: ATSRAQVRADTQY
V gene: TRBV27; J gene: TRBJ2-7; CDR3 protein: ASRSVGGSSYEQY
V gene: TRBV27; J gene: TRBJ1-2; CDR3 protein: ASTPGLEVGYT
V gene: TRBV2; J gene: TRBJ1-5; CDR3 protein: ASREVWEDQPQH
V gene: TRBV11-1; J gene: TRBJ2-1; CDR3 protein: ASSLRSNRLYNEQF
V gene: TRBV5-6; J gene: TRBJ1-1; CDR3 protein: ASSPAPRGSTEAF
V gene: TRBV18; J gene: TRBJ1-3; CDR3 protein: ASSSRGASGNTIY
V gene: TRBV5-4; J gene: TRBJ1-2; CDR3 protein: ASSLTGDYGYT
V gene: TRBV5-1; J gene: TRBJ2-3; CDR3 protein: ASSFGVGQDGLTQY
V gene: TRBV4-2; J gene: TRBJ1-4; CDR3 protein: ASSQDRGEKLF
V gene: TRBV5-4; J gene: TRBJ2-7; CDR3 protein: ASSPRTGGVNEQY
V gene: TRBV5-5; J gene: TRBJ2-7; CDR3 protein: ASSLWWWQGASYEQY
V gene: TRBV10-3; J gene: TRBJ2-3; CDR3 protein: AMQSKTDTQY
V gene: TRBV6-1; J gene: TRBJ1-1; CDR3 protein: ASSEALFRAF
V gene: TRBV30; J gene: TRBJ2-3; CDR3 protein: AWSGDSLGDTQY
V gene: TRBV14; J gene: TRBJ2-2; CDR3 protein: ASSLLRNTGELF
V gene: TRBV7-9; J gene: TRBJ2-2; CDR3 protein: ASSANRNAGELF
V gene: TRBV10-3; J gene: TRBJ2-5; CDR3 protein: AIKTGPNQETQY
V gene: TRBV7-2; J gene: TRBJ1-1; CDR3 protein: ASSLGTGGYLMNTEAF
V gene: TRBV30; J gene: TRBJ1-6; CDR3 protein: AWSASGSYSPLH
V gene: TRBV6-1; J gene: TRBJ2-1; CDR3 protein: ASSEAGQWGF
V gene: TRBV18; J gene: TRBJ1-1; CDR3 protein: ASSPQQGQGGTEAF